This T cell receptor beta chain was identified in a study of a mutant IDH1 vaccine in newly diagnosed glioma. About the research overall: Eight vaccinations reached patients in weeks 1, 3, 5, 7, 11, 15, 19 and 23. Vaccination followed radiotherapy alone by 4-6 weeks, or accompanied temozolomide cycles. Receipt of radiotherapy, temozolomide, or both preceded the study, and most received both.

This CDR3 comprises 16 residues. Germline V lookup: CDR1 SGHTA, CDR2 FQGNSA. Trimming removed 4 bases at V and 4 bases at J, with 16 bases between. Profiled with immunoSEQ multiplex PCR; TCRdb holds only in-frame clones, not every one. The sample gives more than 30,000 clones, 90% of which show up once; less than 25% is in the top ten. Notes on this clone: Its matching antigen is unknown.

This sample's time point: week 11, during vaccination. The vaccine gave 300 ug of a 20-mer mutant IDH1 peptide subcutaneously per dose. The J gene is TRBJ2-2, the V gene TRBV7-2; D is undetermined. The sequence was obtained from a young man with glioma. The material sequenced was PBMCs, taken from a glioma patient whose treatment included an IDH1 peptide vaccine. The CDR3, as DNA: TGTGCCAGCAGCTCCCGACCCAGTTCCATCACCGGGGAGCTGTTTTTT. The encoded protein is CASSSRPSSITGELFF.